This T cell receptor (beta chain) was recovered during a study of blood T cell repertoires in COVID-19. Study background: Acute-phase and convalescent COVID-19 samples originated in the United States, Italy and Spain. In each case, the material was cDNA or gDNA derived from T cells, B-cell-depleted T cells, or PBMCs.

Some clones are missing from TCRdb's copy, which holds only in-frame ones; the method was immunoSEQ multiplex PCR. This sample yields about 59,000 clones, of which around 67% are seen a single time; roughly 14% belongs to the top ten. Trimming took off 3 bases at V and 6 bases at J, with 15 bases between the two ends. Germline V gene lookup returns CDR1 LNHDA and CDR2 SQIVND (reference sequence). The CDR3 contains 15 residues. The V call is TRBV19, the J call TRBJ1-5; possible D gene TRBD1, 5 bases. Sequencing input: peripheral blood. The receptor was derived from a woman aged 70-85 years with acute or convalescent COVID-19. Written as DNA, the CDR3 is TGTGCCAGTAGTATCAAGGCAGGGCCGGGTCAGCCCCAGCATTTT. Translating gives CASSIKAGPGQPQHF. Full variable domain (missing parts from reference TRBV19 and TRBJ1-5): DGGITQSPKYLFRKEGQNVTLSCEQNLNHDAMYWYRQDPGQGLRLIYYSQIVNDFQKGDIAEGYSVSREKKESFPLTVTSAQKNPTAFYLCASSIKAGPGQPQHFGDGTRLSIL.